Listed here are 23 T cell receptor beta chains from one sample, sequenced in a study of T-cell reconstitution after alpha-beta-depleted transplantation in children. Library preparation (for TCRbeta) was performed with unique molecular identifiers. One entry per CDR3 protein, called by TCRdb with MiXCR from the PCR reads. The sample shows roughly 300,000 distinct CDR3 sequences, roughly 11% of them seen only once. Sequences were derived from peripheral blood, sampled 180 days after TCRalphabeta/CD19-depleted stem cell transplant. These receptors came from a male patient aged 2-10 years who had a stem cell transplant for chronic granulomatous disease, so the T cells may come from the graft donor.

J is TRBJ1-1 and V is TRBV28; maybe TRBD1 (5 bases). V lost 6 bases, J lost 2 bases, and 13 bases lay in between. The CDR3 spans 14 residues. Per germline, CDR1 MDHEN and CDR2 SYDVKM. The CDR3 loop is CASRGPGLNTEAFF. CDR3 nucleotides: TGTGCCAGCAGGGGGCCAGGACTCAACACTGAAGCTTTCTTT.

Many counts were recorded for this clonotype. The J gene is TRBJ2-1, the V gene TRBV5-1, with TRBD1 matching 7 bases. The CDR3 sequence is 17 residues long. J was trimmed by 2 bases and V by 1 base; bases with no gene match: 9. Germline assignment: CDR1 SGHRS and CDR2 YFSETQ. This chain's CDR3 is CASSLTSGTAPYNEQFF. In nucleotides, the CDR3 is TGCGCCAGCAGCTTGACATCCGGGACAGCCCCCTACAATGAGCAGTTCTTC.

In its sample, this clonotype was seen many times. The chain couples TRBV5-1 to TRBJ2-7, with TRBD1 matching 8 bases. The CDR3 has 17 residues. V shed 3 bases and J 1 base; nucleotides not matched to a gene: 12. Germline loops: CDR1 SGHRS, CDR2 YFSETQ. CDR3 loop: CASSWGQAGTLSYEQYF. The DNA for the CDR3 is TGCGCCAGCAGCTGGGGACAGGCCGGTACGTTGTCCTACGAGCAGTACTTC.

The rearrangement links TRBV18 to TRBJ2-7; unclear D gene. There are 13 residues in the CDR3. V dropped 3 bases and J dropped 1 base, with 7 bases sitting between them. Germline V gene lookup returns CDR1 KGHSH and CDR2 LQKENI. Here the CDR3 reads CASSPTASYEQYF. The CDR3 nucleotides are TGTGCCAGCTCACCGACGGCTTCCTACGAGCAGTACTTC.

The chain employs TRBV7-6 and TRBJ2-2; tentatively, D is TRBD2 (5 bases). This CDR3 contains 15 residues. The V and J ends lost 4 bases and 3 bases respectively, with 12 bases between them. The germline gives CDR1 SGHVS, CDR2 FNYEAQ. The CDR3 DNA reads TGTGCCAGCAGCTCAGTAGCGCCGGACACCGGGGAGCTGTTTTTT. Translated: CASSSVAPDTGELFF.

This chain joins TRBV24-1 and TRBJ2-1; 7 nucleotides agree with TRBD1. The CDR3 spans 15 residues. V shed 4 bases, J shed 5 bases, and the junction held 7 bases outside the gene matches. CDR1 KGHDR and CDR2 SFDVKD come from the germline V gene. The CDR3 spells CATSDQSTGDNEQFF. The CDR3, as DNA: TGTGCCACCAGTGACCAGTCTACAGGGGACAATGAGCAGTTCTTC.

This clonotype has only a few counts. CDR3 in DNA: TGTGCCAGCTCACGGTTCAATCAGCTCACCAACAATGAGCAGTTCTTC. Its translation: CASSRFNQLTNNEQFF. V usage is TRBV18 and J usage is TRBJ2-1; unclear D gene. Trimming stripped 4 bases from V and 5 bases from J, with 18 bases between. The CDR3 length is 16 residues. Germline assignment: CDR1 KGHSH and CDR2 LQKENI.

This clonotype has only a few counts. CDR3 bases: TGTGCCAGCACCCCAAGGCATGTCGGGGAGCTGTTTTTT. Translating gives CASTPRHVGELFF. V usage is TRBV12-3 or TRBV12-4 and J usage is TRBJ2-2; no definite D call. The CDR3 consists of 13 residues. Trimming removed 7 bases at V and 7 bases at J, with 13 bases between.

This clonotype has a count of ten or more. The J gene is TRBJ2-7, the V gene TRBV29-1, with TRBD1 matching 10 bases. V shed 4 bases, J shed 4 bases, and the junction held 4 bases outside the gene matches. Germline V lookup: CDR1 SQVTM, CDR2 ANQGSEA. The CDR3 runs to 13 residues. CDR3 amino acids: CSVAAGQGYEQYF. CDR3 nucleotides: TGCAGCGTTGCCGCGGGACAGGGGTACGAGCAGTACTTC.

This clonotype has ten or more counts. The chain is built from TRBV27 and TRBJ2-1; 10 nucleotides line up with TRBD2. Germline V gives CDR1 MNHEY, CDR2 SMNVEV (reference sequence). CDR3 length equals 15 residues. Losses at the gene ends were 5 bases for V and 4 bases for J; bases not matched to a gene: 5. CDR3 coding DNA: TGTGCCAGCAGTCTGACTAGCGGGCCGTACAATGAGCAGTTCTTC. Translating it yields CASSLTSGPYNEQFF.

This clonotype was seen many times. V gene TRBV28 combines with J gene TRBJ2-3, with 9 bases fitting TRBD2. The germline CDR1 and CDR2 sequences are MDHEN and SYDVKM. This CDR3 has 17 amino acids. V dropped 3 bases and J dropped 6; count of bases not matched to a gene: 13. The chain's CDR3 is CASSFRAGAGGPDTQYF. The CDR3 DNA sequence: TGTGCCAGCAGTTTTAGGGCTGGGGCGGGAGGGCCGGATACGCAGTATTTT.

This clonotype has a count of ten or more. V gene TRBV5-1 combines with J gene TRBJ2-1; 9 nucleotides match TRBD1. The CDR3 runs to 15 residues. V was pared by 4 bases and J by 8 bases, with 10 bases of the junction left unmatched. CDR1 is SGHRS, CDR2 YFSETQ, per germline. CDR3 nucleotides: TGCGCCAGCAGCCCCCCCGGGACAGGGTACGATGAGCAGTTCTTC. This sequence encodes CASSPPGTGYDEQFF. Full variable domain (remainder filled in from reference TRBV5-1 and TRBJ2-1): KAGVTQTPRYLIKTRGQQVTLSCSPISGHRSVSWYQQTPGQGLQFLFEYFSETQRNKGNFPGRFSGRQFSNSRSEMNVSTLELGDSALYLCASSPPGTGYDEQFFGPGTRLTVL.

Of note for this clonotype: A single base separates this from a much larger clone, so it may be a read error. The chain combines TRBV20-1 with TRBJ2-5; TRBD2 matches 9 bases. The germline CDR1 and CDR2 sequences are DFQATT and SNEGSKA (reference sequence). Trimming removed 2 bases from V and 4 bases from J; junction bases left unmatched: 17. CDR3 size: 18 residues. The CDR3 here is CSARYAAGGEGAIETQYF. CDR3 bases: TGCAGTGCTAGATATGCAGCGGGAGGTGAGGGGGCCATAGAGACCCAGTACTTC.

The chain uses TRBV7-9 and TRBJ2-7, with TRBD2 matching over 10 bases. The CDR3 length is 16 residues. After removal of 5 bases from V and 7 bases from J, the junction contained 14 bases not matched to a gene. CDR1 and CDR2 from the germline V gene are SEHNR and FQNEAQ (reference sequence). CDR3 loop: CASSTPIAGGWGEQYF. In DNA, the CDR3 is TGTGCCAGCAGCACACCAATAGCGGGAGGCTGGGGGGAGCAGTACTTC.

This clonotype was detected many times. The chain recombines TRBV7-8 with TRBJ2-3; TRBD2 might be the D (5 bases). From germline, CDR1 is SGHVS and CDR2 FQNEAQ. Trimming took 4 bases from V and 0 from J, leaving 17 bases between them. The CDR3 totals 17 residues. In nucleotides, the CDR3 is TGTGCCAGCAGCTCAACCGATAGCGTTTTTAGCACAGATACGCAGTATTTT. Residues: CASSSTDSVFSTDTQYF.

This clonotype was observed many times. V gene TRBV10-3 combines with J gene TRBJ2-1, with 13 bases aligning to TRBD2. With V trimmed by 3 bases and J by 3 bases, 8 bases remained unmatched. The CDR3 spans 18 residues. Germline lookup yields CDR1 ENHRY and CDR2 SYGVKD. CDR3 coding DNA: TGTGCCATCAGTGACCTACCCCGGACTAGCGGGAGCTACAATGAGCAGTTCTTC. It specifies CAISDLPRTSGSYNEQFF.

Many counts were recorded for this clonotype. This chain's CDR3 is CASSHGQGQQYF. The CDR3 DNA sequence: TGTGCCAGCAGCCACGGACAGGGCCAGCAGTACTTC. V gene TRBV14 combines with J gene TRBJ2-7; 8 positions match TRBD1. V trimming: 3 bases; J trimming: 8 bases; junction bases outside the gene matches: 3. CDR1 is SGHDN and CDR2 is FVKESK in the germline V gene. The CDR3 totals 12 residues.

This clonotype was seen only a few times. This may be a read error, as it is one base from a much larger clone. The CDR3 region is CCARDEGLSSNQPQHF. For the CDR3, the DNA is TGCTGTGCTAGAGATGAAGGCCTGAGTAGCAATCAGCCCCAGCATTTT. The chain is built from TRBV20-1 and TRBJ1-5; D gene uncertain. This CDR3 region has 16 residues. The germline V gene has CDR1 DFQATT and CDR2 SNEGSKA (reference sequence).

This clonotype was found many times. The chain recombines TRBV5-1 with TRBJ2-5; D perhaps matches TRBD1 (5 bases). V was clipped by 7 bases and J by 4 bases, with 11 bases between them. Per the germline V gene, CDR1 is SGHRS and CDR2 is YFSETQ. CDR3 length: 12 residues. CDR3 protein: CASSPQGETQYF. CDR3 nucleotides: TGCGCCAGCTCCCCCCAGGGAGAGACCCAGTACTTC. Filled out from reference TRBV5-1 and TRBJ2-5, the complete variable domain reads KAGVTQTPRYLIKTRGQQVTLSCSPISGHRSVSWYQQTPGQGLQFLFEYFSETQRNKGNFPGRFSGRQFSNSRSEMNVSTLELGDSALYLCASSPQGETQYFGPGTRLLVL.

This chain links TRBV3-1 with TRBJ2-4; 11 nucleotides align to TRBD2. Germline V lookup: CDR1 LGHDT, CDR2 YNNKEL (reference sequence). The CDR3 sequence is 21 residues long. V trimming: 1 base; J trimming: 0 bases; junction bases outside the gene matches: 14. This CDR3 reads CASSQGGTSGNRRLAKNIQYF. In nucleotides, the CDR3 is TGTGCCAGCAGCCAAGGTGGGACTAGCGGCAATCGAAGACTAGCCAAAAACATTCAGTACTTC.

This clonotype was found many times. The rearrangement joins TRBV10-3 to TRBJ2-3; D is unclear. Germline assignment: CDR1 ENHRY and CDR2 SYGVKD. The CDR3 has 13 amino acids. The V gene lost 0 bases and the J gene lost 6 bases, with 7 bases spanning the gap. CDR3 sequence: CAISESVVDTQYF. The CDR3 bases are TGTGCCATCAGTGAGTCCGTAGTGGATACGCAGTATTTT.

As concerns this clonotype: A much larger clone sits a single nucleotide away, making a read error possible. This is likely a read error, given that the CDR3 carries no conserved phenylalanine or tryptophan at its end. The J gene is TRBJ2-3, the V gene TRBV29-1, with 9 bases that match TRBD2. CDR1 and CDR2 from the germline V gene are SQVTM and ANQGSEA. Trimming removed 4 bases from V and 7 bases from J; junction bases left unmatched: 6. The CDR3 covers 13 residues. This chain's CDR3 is CSVVAGVLNTQYL. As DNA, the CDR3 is TGCAGCGTTGTAGCGGGAGTACTTAATACGCAGTATTTG.

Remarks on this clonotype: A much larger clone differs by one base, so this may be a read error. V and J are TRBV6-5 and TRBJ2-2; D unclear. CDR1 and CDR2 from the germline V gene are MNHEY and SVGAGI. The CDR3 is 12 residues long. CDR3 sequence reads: CVSSLRTGELFF. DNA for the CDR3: TGTGTCAGCTCCCTTAGGACCGGGGAGCTGTTTTTT.